Below, 24 T cell receptor beta chains from the same sample are listed, as sequenced in a study of Ad26.COV2.S vaccination and SARS-CoV-2 variants (dated by TCRdb to the early 2020s). Library prep was done by the immunoSEQ multiplex PCR assay. As stored in TCRdb, this immuneACCESS dataset retains in-frame rearrangements with V and J assigned. A fraction of the clones does not appear; measured against another copy, unresolved V genes explain less than half of the discrepancy, and the remainder lacks a known reason. This sample gives around 400,000 clones in total; around 90% of them show up just once. The ten largest make up 9% to 15% of the sample. The intended sense of this specimen's treatment or condition label: about 20 received Ad26.COV2.S at low or high dose, single or two shots; about 5 received placebo; per-sample allocation not given. Repertoires of vaccine and placebo recipients were sequenced from samples collected on day 63 after the first injection.

Here the sequenced sample was peripheral blood, taken in a trial of Ad26.COV2.S vaccine versus placebo. Receptor source: a person between 18 and 65 years old who received the Ad26.COV2.S COVID-19 vaccine or a placebo.

This chain links TRBV6-6 with TRBJ2-5, with 10 positions matching TRBD1. J gave up 3 bases and V 2 bases, and 3 bases lay outside the gene matches. There are 15 residues in the CDR3. The germline CDR1 and CDR2 sequences are MNHNY and SVGAGI (reference sequence). CDR3 nucleotides: TGTGCCAGCAGTTACGGAGGGACAGGGGAAGAGACCCAGTACTTC. This gives the protein CASSYGGTGEETQYF.

This clone was seen just once. This rearrangement joins TRBV28 to TRBJ1-5, with D unclear. This CDR3 has 14 residues. V lost 3 bases, J lost 3 bases, and 9 bases lay in between. CDR1 MDHEN and CDR2 SYDVKM come from the germline V gene. CDR3 amino acids: CASSLNGYNQPQHF. DNA for the CDR3: TGTGCCAGCAGTTTGAACGGGTACAATCAGCCCCAGCATTTT.

The V call is TRBV6-5, the J call TRBJ1-4; maybe TRBD1 (5 bases). CDR3 length: 15 amino acids. V lost 6 bases and J lost 0, with 11 bases in between. Germline-derived CDR1 and CDR2 are MNHEY and SVGAGI. CDR3 sequence reads: CASRARDPTNEKLFF. For the CDR3, the DNA is TGTGCCAGCAGAGCCAGGGACCCAACTAATGAAAAACTGTTTTTT.

The rearrangement links TRBV4-3 to TRBJ1-2, with D unresolved. The germline gives CDR1 LGHNA, CDR2 YSLEER. This CDR3 region has 16 residues. V lost 3 bases and J lost 0, with 14 bases in between. The CDR3 loop reads CASSHAQIQSNYGYTF. For the CDR3, the DNA is TGCGCCAGCAGCCATGCCCAAATCCAGTCTAACTATGGCTACACCTTC.

J is TRBJ2-3 and V is TRBV5-1; 14 nucleotides line up with TRBD2. The CDR3 has 18 amino acids. The V segment lost 0 bases and the J segment 13 bases; nucleotides outside the gene matches: 16. Per germline, CDR1 SGHRS and CDR2 YFSETQ. CDR3 sequence: CASSLAPTGTSGRKLEYF. DNA of the CDR3: TGCGCCAGCAGCTTGGCCCCGACCGGGACTAGCGGGAGAAAGTTAGAGTATTTT.

The chain combines TRBV27 with TRBJ2-7; 8 bases match TRBD1. The CDR3 contains 15 residues. Germline assignment: CDR1 MNHEY and CDR2 SMNVEV (reference sequence). The trim removed 5 bases at V and 3 bases at J, leaving 9 bases unmatched. The CDR3 region is CASSLVTGEVYEQYF. The CDR3 coding sequence is TGTGCCAGCAGTCTCGTGACAGGGGAGGTCTACGAGCAGTACTTC.

As DNA, the CDR3 is TGTGCCAGCAGCTTCATCGAGCAGTTCTTC. Amino acid sequence: CASSFIEQFF. The chain recombines TRBV11-2 with TRBJ2-1; no firm D call. V was pared by 3 bases and J by 10 bases, with 4 bases between. The CDR3 is 10 residues long. Germline-derived CDR1 and CDR2 are SGHAT and FQNNGV.

In this sample, this clone turned up a few times. The rearrangement links TRBV6-6 to TRBJ1-2; no firm D call. This CDR3 is 12 amino acids long. The V gene lost 2 bases and the J gene lost 6 bases, with 7 bases spanning the gap. Germline V gene data show CDR1 as MNHNY and CDR2 as SVGAGI (reference sequence). The CDR3 sequence: CASSYQLNGYTF. The CDR3 coding sequence is TGTGCCAGCAGTTACCAGCTGAATGGCTACACCTTC.

The CDR3 DNA reads TGTGCCAGCAGATCGGGACAGACTTATGGCTACACCTTC. Translated: CASRSGQTYGYTF. The chain carries TRBV7-9 and TRBJ1-2; 7 bases align to TRBD1. The CDR3 covers 13 residues. V lost 6 bases to trimming and J lost 5 bases; unmatched junction nucleotides: 6. Germline V gene sequence: CDR1 SEHNR, CDR2 FQNEAQ (reference sequence).

The gene calls are TRBV5-5 and TRBJ2-5; D is unclear. V was clipped by 4 bases and J by 4 bases, with 14 bases between them. Germline-derived CDR1 and CDR2 are SGHKS and YYEKEE (reference sequence). The CDR3 is made up of 14 amino acids. The chain's CDR3 is CASSKLTSRETQYF. In nucleotides, the CDR3 is TGTGCCAGCAGCAAGCTTACCTCGAGAGAGACCCAGTACTTC.

V is TRBV11-2 and J is TRBJ1-4, with D perhaps matching TRBD1 (5 bases). Trimming pared 2 bases from V and 5 bases from J, leaving 18 bases between. This CDR3 comprises 17 residues. Germline-derived CDR1 and CDR2 are SGHAT and FQNNGV. In nucleotides, the CDR3 is TGTGCCAGCAGCTTACACCTGGGCGGGCAGGGAAATGAAAAACTGTTTTTT. Encoded protein: CASSLHLGGQGNEKLFF. Complete variable domain (other parts from reference TRBV11-2 and TRBJ1-4): EAGVAQSPRYKIIEKRQSVAFWCNPISGHATLYWYQQILGQGPKLLIQFQNNGVVDDSQLPKDRFSAERLKGVDSTLKIQPAKLEDSAVYLCASSLHLGGQGNEKLFFGSGTQLSVL.

The chain carries TRBV10-3 and TRBJ1-2; 8 positions agree with TRBD1. The CDR3 runs to 15 residues. V shed 2 bases and J 4 bases; nucleotides not matched to a gene: 6. Germline loops: CDR1 ENHRY, CDR2 SYGVKD. CDR3 nucleotide sequence: TGTGCCATCAGTGAGCAGGACAGGGCAACCTATGGCTACACCTTC. This translates into CAISEQDRATYGYTF.

V usage is TRBV30 and J usage is TRBJ1-1, with 8 bases aligning to TRBD1. V was pared by 3 bases and J by 3 bases, with 12 bases of the junction left unmatched. Germline CDR1 GTSNPN, CDR2 SVGIG (reference sequence). The CDR3 length is 16 residues. The CDR3 region is CAWSDRGRLGYTEAFF. For the CDR3, the DNA is TGTGCCTGGAGCGACAGGGGCCGCTTAGGTTACACTGAAGCTTTCTTT.

This rearrangement joins TRBV6-1 to TRBJ1-5; D may be TRBD1 (5 bases). V dropped 0 bases and J dropped 3 bases, with 9 bases sitting between them. The CDR3 is 15 amino acids. CDR1 and CDR2 (germline): MNHNS, SASEGT. CDR3 bases: TGTGCCAGCAGTGAAGCGGGGGGGTACAATCAGCCCCAGCATTTT. It yields the protein CASSEAGGYNQPQHF.

A single count supports this clone. V usage is TRBV11-2 and J usage is TRBJ2-1; the D gene could be TRBD1 or TRBD2 (5 bases each). CDR3 size: 15 residues. V was trimmed by 3 bases and J by 7 bases, leaving 16 bases between them. CDR1 and CDR2 from the germline V gene are SGHAT and FQNNGV. The CDR3 DNA follows: TGTGCCAGCAGCTTGGCCGGGGCGATTTTGAATGAGCAGTTCTTC. Amino acid sequence: CASSLAGAILNEQFF.

The J gene is TRBJ1-5, the V gene TRBV5-4, with TRBD1 matching over 9 bases. Trimming removed 3 bases from V and 4 bases from J; junction bases left unmatched: 14. The CDR3 has 18 amino acids. Germline V gives CDR1 SGHNT, CDR2 YYREEE (reference sequence). DNA for the CDR3: TGTGCCAGCAGCTCTAACCCCGGGACAGGGAGGGGGAATCAGCCCCAGCATTTT. It encodes CASSSNPGTGRGNQPQHF.

The chain uses TRBV5-1 and TRBJ2-5; no clear D gene. The V end was cut by 4 bases, the J end by 2 bases, with 12 bases between. This CDR3 has 14 amino acids. The germline gives CDR1 SGHRS, CDR2 YFSETQ. The DNA for the CDR3 is TGCGCCAGCAGCCTTTACACCGATCAAGAGACCCAGTACTTC. Translation: CASSLYTDQETQYF.

The rearrangement joins TRBV7-2 to TRBJ2-4; possibly TRBD1 for D (5 bases). Germline V gene lookup returns CDR1 SGHTA and CDR2 FQGNSA. V was cut by 3 bases and J by 1 base, with 13 bases left in between. There are 16 residues in the CDR3. CDR3 coding DNA: TGTGCCAGCAGCTTGGGCAGGGTAGTGGCCAAAAACATTCAGTACTTC. As protein: CASSLGRVVAKNIQYF.

The gene calls are TRBV5-1 and TRBJ1-1; D remains ambiguous. There are 13 residues in the CDR3. V gave up 4 bases and J gave up 1 base, with 8 bases separating them. The germline V gene encodes CDR1 SGHRS and CDR2 YFSETQ. The CDR3 DNA is TGCGCCAGCAGCCTGGATTCGAACACTGAAGCTTTCTTT. It yields the protein CASSLDSNTEAFF.

The chain couples TRBV28 to TRBJ2-1; 12 nucleotides agree with TRBD2. CDR1 and CDR2 from the germline V gene are MDHEN and SYDVKM. The length of the CDR3 is 17 residues. Unmatched junction bases numbered 6, after V lost 6 bases and J lost 0 bases. The CDR3 nucleotides read TGTGCCAGCAGCCTAGCGGGAGGGCTAAGCTCCTACAATGAGCAGTTCTTC. Translating it yields CASSLAGGLSSYNEQFF.

This sequence joins TRBV19 and TRBJ2-6; a weak D match, TRBD1 (5 bases). From germline, CDR1 is LNHDA and CDR2 SQIVND (reference sequence). CDR3 size: 16 residues. V lost 1 base and J lost 1, with 8 bases in between. DNA of the CDR3: TGTGCCAGTAGTATAGGGGCAGGGTCTGGGGCCAACGTCCTGACTTTC. This codes for CASSIGAGSGANVLTF.

The chain carries TRBV7-2 and TRBJ1-3; a weak D match, TRBD1 (5 bases). Germline CDR1 is SGHTA and CDR2 is FQGNSA. Trimming took 5 bases from V and 0 from J, leaving 11 bases between them. The CDR3 totals 15 residues. Written as DNA, the CDR3 is TGTGCCAGCAGCGACGGGGGTAACTCTGGAAACACCATATATTTT. Translation gives CASSDGGNSGNTIYF.

J is TRBJ1-6 and V is TRBV10-3, with D possibly matching TRBD1 (6 bases). CDR1 and CDR2 from the germline V gene are ENHRY and SYGVKD. V dropped 5 bases and J dropped 0 bases, with 11 bases sitting between them. This CDR3 is built from 16 residues. DNA for the CDR3: TGTGCCATCAGTTCAGGGGCAAACTCCTATAATTCACCCCTCCACTTT. This translates into CAISSGANSYNSPLHF.

CDR3 residues: CASSQGTSRSYEQYF. In DNA, the CDR3 is TGTGCCAGCAGCCAAGGGACTAGCAGGTCCTACGAGCAGTACTTC. The V gene is TRBV7-6, the J gene TRBJ2-7; 9 nucleotides line up with TRBD2. The CDR3 loop spans 15 amino acids. The germline V gene has CDR1 SGHVS and CDR2 FNYEAQ. The V gene end was trimmed by 5 bases and the J gene end by 1 base; junction bases not matched to a gene: 6.